The rows below give T cell receptor beta chains drawn from one sample of a study of a mutant IDH1 vaccine in newly diagnosed glioma. The repertoire was sequenced with immunoSEQ multiplex PCR; TCRdb's copy has only in-frame clones and lacks some. Of some 64,000 clones listed, approximately 88% are singletons. Their specific antigens are unknown. The input for sequencing was PBMCs, taken from a glioma patient whose treatment included an IDH1 peptide vaccine. These receptors were taken from a woman between 45 and 60 years old with glioma. Both conserved end residues are part of each CDR3. Fields, in order: clone size, V gene, J gene, D gene, CDR3 DNA, CDR3 protein. D genes are given only for firm matches. Size is stated for part of the rows, as once, few or many counts, or as a class when the clone is expanded.

clone_size: once
v_call: TRBV18
j_call: TRBJ1-2
d_call: .
cdr3_nt: TGTGCCAGCTCACCAGGAGGGGATCGAGGCTACACCTTC
cdr3_aa: CASSPGGDRGYTF

clone_size: once
v_call: TRBV2
j_call: TRBJ2-2
d_call: .
cdr3_nt: TGTGCCAGCAGAGAGAACACCGGGGAGCTGTTTTTT
cdr3_aa: CASRENTGELFF

clone_size: .
v_call: TRBV6-5
j_call: TRBJ2-7
d_call: .
cdr3_nt: TGTGCCAGCAGTCAACCAGGGTCCACCGAGCAGTACTTC
cdr3_aa: CASSQPGSTEQYF

clone_size: .
v_call: TRBV5-4
j_call: TRBJ1-2
d_call: .
cdr3_nt: TGTGCATATGGACCCACTCTGGACTATGGCTACACCTTC
cdr3_aa: CAYGPTLDYGYTF

clone_size: .
v_call: TRBV7-5
j_call: TRBJ1-1
d_call: .
cdr3_nt: TGTGTCAGAAGCTTGACAGGGTGCGGAACTGAAGCTTTCTTT
cdr3_aa: CVRSLTGCGTEAFF

clone_size: once
v_call: TRBV5-6
j_call: TRBJ1-3
d_call: .
cdr3_nt: TGTGCCAGCAGCCTCGCTGCCTGGGCCTCTGGAAACACCATATATTTT
cdr3_aa: CASSLAAWASGNTIYF

clone_size: .
v_call: TRBV5-4
j_call: TRBJ2-3
d_call: .
cdr3_nt: TGTGCCAGCAGCCTGCCCCCCCTTTTTACGCAGTATTTT
cdr3_aa: CASSLPPLFTQYF

clone_size: .
v_call: TRBV27
j_call: TRBJ2-7
d_call: TRBD2
cdr3_nt: TGTGCCAGCAGTTTGGAAGCGGGGGGTTCCTACGAGCAGTACTTC
cdr3_aa: CASSLEAGGSYEQYF

clone_size: .
v_call: TRBV18
j_call: TRBJ1-2
d_call: .
cdr3_nt: TGTGCCAGCTCACGACAGGACAACTATGGCTACACCTTC
cdr3_aa: CASSRQDNYGYTF

clone_size: once
v_call: TRBV30
j_call: TRBJ2-1
d_call: TRBD1
cdr3_nt: TGTGCCTCAGGAAGGACAGGGCAGTACAATGAGCAGTTCTTC
cdr3_aa: CASGRTGQYNEQFF

clone_size: .
v_call: TRBV5-1
j_call: TRBJ1-2
d_call: .
cdr3_nt: TGCGCCAGCAGCTTGTCCCAGCCCAGACTTTTCTACACCTTC
cdr3_aa: CASSLSQPRLFYTF

clone_size: .
v_call: TRBV6-1
j_call: TRBJ1-1
d_call: .
cdr3_nt: TGTGCCAGCGATCGAGGAGCTTTCTTT
cdr3_aa: CASDRGAFF

clone_size: .
v_call: TRBV11-1
j_call: TRBJ1-1
d_call: .
cdr3_nt: TGTGCCAGCAGCTTAGACGGCACTGAAGCTTTCTTT
cdr3_aa: CASSLDGTEAFF

clone_size: .
v_call: TRBV2
j_call: TRBJ2-2
d_call: .
cdr3_nt: TGTGCCAGCAGTGAAGGGGACTTTGCGAACACCGGGGAGCTGTTTTTT
cdr3_aa: CASSEGDFANTGELFF

clone_size: .
v_call: TRBV6-5
j_call: TRBJ1-5
d_call: .
cdr3_nt: TGTGCCAGCAGGGTGACGGAGAATAGCAATCAGCCCCAGCATTTT
cdr3_aa: CASRVTENSNQPQHF

clone_size: .
v_call: TRBV5-1
j_call: TRBJ1-1
d_call: .
cdr3_nt: TGCGCCAGCAGCTTGGCCTACACCAACACTGAAGCTTTCTTT
cdr3_aa: CASSLAYTNTEAFF

clone_size: .
v_call: TRBV9
j_call: TRBJ1-1
d_call: .
cdr3_nt: TGTGCCAGCAGCGTAACCCCGAACGAGGGCACTGAAGCTTTCTTT
cdr3_aa: CASSVTPNEGTEAFF

clone_size: .
v_call: TRBV7-6
j_call: TRBJ2-1
d_call: TRBD2
cdr3_nt: TGTGCCAGCAGCCCTGGGGGTGGGACTAGCATTAGGAATGAGCAGTTCTTC
cdr3_aa: CASSPGGGTSIRNEQFF

clone_size: .
v_call: TRBV5-1
j_call: TRBJ2-5
d_call: .
cdr3_nt: TGCGCCAGCAGCTTGAACATAGAGACCCAGTACTTC
cdr3_aa: CASSLNIETQYF

clone_size: .
v_call: TRBV19
j_call: TRBJ1-1
d_call: .
cdr3_nt: TGTGCCAGTCGCGCCCTAGCGGCGGCGGACACTGAAGCTTTCTTT
cdr3_aa: CASRALAAADTEAFF

clone_size: .
v_call: TRBV9
j_call: TRBJ1-2
d_call: TRBD1
cdr3_nt: TGTGCCAGCAGCCCATTATATGGACAGGACTATGGCTACACCTTC
cdr3_aa: CASSPLYGQDYGYTF

clone_size: .
v_call: TRBV4-1
j_call: TRBJ2-7
d_call: .
cdr3_nt: TGCGCCAGCAGCCAAGAAACGACAGTAGGTTCCTACGAGCAGTACTTC
cdr3_aa: CASSQETTVGSYEQYF

clone_size: .
v_call: TRBV11-2
j_call: TRBJ1-4
d_call: .
cdr3_nt: TGTGCCAGCAGCTTCGAGCGGGGGGCTGTTGAAAAACTGTTTTTT
cdr3_aa: CASSFERGAVEKLFF

clone_size: few
v_call: TRBV25-1
j_call: TRBJ2-7
d_call: .
cdr3_nt: TGTGCCAGCAGTGAAGAACCGAGCAAGAGACTAGGCTACGAGCAGTACTTC
cdr3_aa: CASSEEPSKRLGYEQYF

clone_size: .
v_call: TRBV2
j_call: TRBJ1-1
d_call: .
cdr3_nt: TGTGCCAGCAGTGAGGTTCCGGGACACTTTGAAGCTTTCTTT
cdr3_aa: CASSEVPGHFEAFF

clone_size: few
v_call: TRBV7-9
j_call: TRBJ2-7
d_call: TRBD1
cdr3_nt: TGTGCCAGCAGCTCCCCCGCGGACAGGGGCTACGAGCAGTACTTC
cdr3_aa: CASSSPADRGYEQYF

clone_size: .
v_call: TRBV5-8
j_call: TRBJ2-3
d_call: .
cdr3_nt: TGTGCCAGCAGCTTCCGGGTTTGGGATACGCAGTATTTT
cdr3_aa: CASSFRVWDTQYF

clone_size: .
v_call: TRBV19
j_call: TRBJ2-1
d_call: .
cdr3_nt: TGTGCCAGTAGTATTGGTTTGGGCCTCTGGAATGAGCAGTTCTTC
cdr3_aa: CASSIGLGLWNEQFF

clone_size: medium-sized
v_call: TRBV28
j_call: TRBJ2-7
d_call: TRBD1
cdr3_nt: TGTGCCAGCAGTTTAGCAGGGGGCCTAAACGAGCAGTACTTC
cdr3_aa: CASSLAGGLNEQYF

clone_size: .
v_call: TRBV7-9
j_call: TRBJ1-2
d_call: .
cdr3_nt: TGTGCCAGCAGTGTTGGCAGGGAGGATGGCTACACCTTC
cdr3_aa: CASSVGREDGYTF

clone_size: .
v_call: TRBV19
j_call: TRBJ1-4
d_call: .
cdr3_nt: TGTGCCAGTAGCCTTCGACGAGGAACTAATGAAAAACTGTTTTTT
cdr3_aa: CASSLRRGTNEKLFF

clone_size: .
v_call: TRBV5-5
j_call: TRBJ1-6
d_call: .
cdr3_nt: TGTGCCAGCAGCCGGGACAAGGGGAATTCACCCCTCCACTTT
cdr3_aa: CASSRDKGNSPLHF

clone_size: .
v_call: TRBV21-1
j_call: TRBJ1-1
d_call: .
cdr3_nt: TGTGCCAGCAGCAAGGACCGGGACGAAGCTTTCTTT
cdr3_aa: CASSKDRDEAFF

clone_size: few
v_call: TRBV5-6
j_call: TRBJ1-1
d_call: .
cdr3_nt: TGTGCCAGCAGATTTGGTAATAGGGAGACTGAAGCTTTCTTT
cdr3_aa: CASRFGNRETEAFF

clone_size: .
v_call: TRBV6-4
j_call: TRBJ2-7
d_call: .
cdr3_nt: TGTGCCAGCAGTGACGGGGAATTGGGTGAGCAGTACTTC
cdr3_aa: CASSDGELGEQYF

clone_size: .
v_call: TRBV4-1
j_call: TRBJ1-3
d_call: .
cdr3_nt: TGCGCCAGCAGCCAAGTAGTGGGCTCTGGAAACACCATATATTTT
cdr3_aa: CASSQVVGSGNTIYF

clone_size: .
v_call: TRBV7-9
j_call: TRBJ2-5
d_call: .
cdr3_nt: TGTGCCAGCAGCCCGTTCAGCGGCGGCGAGACCCAGTACTTC
cdr3_aa: CASSPFSGGETQYF

clone_size: .
v_call: TRBV21-1
j_call: TRBJ2-4
d_call: .
cdr3_nt: TGTGCCAGCAGCAAAGTCCGGTTAGCCAAAAACATTCAGTACTTC
cdr3_aa: CASSKVRLAKNIQYF

clone_size: .
v_call: TRBV7-3
j_call: TRBJ2-3
d_call: TRBD1
cdr3_nt: TGTGCCAGCAGCAAGACAGGGGCAGATACGCAGTATTTT
cdr3_aa: CASSKTGADTQYF

clone_size: .
v_call: TRBV6-4
j_call: TRBJ1-4
d_call: .
cdr3_nt: TGTGCCACCAAAGGAGAGGGGGAGAATGAAAAACTGTTTTTT
cdr3_aa: CATKGEGENEKLFF

clone_size: .
v_call: TRBV19
j_call: TRBJ2-5
d_call: .
cdr3_nt: TGTGCCAGTAGTATATTAGTTGGCGGCCAAGAGACCCAGTACTTC
cdr3_aa: CASSILVGGQETQYF

clone_size: .
v_call: TRBV5-1
j_call: TRBJ2-1
d_call: .
cdr3_nt: TGCGCCAGCAGCTTGCCGGTGGACTCCTACAATGAGCAGTTCTTC
cdr3_aa: CASSLPVDSYNEQFF

clone_size: once
v_call: TRBV27
j_call: TRBJ2-4
d_call: .
cdr3_nt: TGTGCCAGTGCCGCCCAGGGAAACATTCAGTACTTC
cdr3_aa: CASAAQGNIQYF

clone_size: .
v_call: TRBV15
j_call: TRBJ1-5
d_call: .
cdr3_nt: TGTGCCACCAGCAGAGACAGCCCGAATCAGCCCCAGCATTTT
cdr3_aa: CATSRDSPNQPQHF

clone_size: few
v_call: TRBV7-9
j_call: TRBJ2-2
d_call: .
cdr3_nt: TGTGCCAGCAGCTTAGTAGGGGAGTCCGGGGAGCTGTTTTTT
cdr3_aa: CASSLVGESGELFF

clone_size: few
v_call: TRBV2
j_call: TRBJ2-2
d_call: .
cdr3_nt: TGTGCCAGCAGTGAGTTGGGCGGAAGCTGGGGGACCGGGGAGCTGTTTTTT
cdr3_aa: CASSELGGSWGTGELFF

clone_size: once
v_call: TRBV6-1
j_call: TRBJ1-4
d_call: TRBD1
cdr3_nt: TGTGCCAGCAGTGAAGCGATGGGACAGGTCCTTGAAAAACTGTTTTTT
cdr3_aa: CASSEAMGQVLEKLFF